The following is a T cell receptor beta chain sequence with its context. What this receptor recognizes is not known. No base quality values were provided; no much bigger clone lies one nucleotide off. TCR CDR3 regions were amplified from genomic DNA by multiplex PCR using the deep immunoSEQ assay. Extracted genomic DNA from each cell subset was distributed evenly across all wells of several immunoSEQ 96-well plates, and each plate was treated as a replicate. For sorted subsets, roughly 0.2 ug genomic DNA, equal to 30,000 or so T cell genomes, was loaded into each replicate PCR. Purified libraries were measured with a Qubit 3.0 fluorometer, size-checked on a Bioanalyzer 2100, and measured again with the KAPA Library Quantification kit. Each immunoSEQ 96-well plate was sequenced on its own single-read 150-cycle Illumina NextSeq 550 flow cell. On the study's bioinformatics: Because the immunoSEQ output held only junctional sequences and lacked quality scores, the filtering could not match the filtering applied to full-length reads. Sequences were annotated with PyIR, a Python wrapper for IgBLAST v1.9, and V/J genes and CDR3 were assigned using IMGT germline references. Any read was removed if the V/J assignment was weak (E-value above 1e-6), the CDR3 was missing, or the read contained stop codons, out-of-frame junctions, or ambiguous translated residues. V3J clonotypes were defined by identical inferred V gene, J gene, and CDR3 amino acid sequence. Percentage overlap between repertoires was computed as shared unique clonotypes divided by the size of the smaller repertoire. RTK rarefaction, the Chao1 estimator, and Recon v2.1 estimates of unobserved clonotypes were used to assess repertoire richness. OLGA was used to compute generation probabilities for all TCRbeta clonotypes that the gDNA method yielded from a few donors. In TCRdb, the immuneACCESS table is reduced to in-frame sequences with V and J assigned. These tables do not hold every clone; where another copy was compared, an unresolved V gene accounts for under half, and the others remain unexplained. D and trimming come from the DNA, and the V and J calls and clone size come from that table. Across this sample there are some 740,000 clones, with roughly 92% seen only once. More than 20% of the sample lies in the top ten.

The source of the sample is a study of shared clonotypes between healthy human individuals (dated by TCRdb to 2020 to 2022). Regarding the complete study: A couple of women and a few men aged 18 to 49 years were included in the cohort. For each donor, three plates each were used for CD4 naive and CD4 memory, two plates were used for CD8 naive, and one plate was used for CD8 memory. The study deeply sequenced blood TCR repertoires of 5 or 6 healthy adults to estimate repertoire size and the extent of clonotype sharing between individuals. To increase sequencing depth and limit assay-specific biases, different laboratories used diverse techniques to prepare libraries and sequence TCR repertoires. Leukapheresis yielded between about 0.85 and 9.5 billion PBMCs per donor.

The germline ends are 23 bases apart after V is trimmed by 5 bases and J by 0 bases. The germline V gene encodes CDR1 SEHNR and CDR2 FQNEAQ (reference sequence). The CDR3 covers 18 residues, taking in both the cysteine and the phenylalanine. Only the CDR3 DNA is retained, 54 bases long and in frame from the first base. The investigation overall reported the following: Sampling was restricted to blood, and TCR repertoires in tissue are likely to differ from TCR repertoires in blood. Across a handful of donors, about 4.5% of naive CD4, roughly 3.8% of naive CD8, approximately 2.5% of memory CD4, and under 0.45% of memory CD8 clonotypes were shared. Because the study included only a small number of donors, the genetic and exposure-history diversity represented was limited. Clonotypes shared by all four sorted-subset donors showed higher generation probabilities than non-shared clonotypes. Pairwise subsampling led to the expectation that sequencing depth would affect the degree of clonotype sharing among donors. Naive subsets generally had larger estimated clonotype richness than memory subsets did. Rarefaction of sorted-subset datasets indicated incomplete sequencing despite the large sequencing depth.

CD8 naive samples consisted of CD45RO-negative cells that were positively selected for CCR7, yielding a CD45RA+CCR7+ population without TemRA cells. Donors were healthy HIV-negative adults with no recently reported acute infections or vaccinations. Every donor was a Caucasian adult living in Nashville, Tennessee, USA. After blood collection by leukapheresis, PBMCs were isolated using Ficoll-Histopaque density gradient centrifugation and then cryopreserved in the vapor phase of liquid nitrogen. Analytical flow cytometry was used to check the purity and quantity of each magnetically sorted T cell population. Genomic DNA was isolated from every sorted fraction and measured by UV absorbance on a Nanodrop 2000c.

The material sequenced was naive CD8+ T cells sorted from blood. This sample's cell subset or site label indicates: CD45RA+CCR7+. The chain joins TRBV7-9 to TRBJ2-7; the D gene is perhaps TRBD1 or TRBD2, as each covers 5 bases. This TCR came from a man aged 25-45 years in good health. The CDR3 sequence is CASSHLGDHSFISYEQYF. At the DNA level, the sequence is TGTGCCAGCAGCCATCTCGGGGACCATTCCTTCATCTCCTACGAGCAGTACTTC.